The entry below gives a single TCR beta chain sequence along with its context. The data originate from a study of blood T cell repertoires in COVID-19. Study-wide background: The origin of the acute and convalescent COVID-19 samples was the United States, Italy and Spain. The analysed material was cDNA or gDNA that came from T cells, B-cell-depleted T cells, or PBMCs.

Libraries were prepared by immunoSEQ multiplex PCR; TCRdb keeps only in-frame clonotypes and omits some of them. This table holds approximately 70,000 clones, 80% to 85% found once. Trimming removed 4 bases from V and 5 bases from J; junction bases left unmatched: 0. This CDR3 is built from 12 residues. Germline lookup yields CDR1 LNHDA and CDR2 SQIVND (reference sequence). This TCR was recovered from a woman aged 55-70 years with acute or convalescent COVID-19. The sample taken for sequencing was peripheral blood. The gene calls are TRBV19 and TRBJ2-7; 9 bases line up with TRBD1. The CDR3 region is CASSRQGDEQYF. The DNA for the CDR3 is TGTGCCAGTAGTAGACAGGGGGACGAGCAGTACTTC.